This T cell receptor (beta chain) appears in the sequencing data of a study of molecular identifiers for immune sequencing clone quantification. One entry per CDR3 protein, called by TCRdb with MiXCR from the PCR reads. The table includes about 640,000 distinct CDR3 sequences, about 20% detected once. The germline V gene encodes CDR1 DFQATT and CDR2 SNEGSKA (reference sequence). CDR3 size: 16 residues. J was trimmed by 1 base and V by 4 bases; bases with no gene match: 8. This clonotype was seen a handful of times. The rearrangement links TRBV20-1 to TRBJ2-5; 11 bases line up with TRBD2. The specimen sequenced was naive CD8+ T cells from blood, with Jurkat cell RNA spiked in. Regarding subset: FACS-sorted CD8+CD4-CCR7+CD45RA+ naive T cells. This clonotype originated in a human donor in good health. Some libraries in this study had Jurkat cell RNA spiked in. CDR3 loop: CSAKGLAGGTQETQYF. As DNA, the CDR3 is TGCAGTGCTAAAGGCCTAGCGGGAGGAACCCAAGAGACCCAGTACTTC.